This section outlines one TCR beta chain sequence together with its context. Its target is not known. The junction departs from germline at one end; a sequencing error may be responsible. These data belong to a study of blood T cells in healthy people across ages. Notes on the study in general: Compared with aged donors, long-lived donors showed fewer expanded clones, suggesting selection.

This CDR3 contains 14 residues. Germline CDR1 is MNHEY and CDR2 is SMNVEV (reference sequence). The second PCR ran about 6 to 12 cycles with a sample-barcoded 5' primer and J-beta primers. TCRdb independently ran MiXCR on the 5' RACE reads; one entry per CDR3 protein. This sample has some 800,000 distinct CDR3 sequences, with approximately 25% found just once. The sample was also reused in another study, on T cells of mothers and their children. From that paper: Samples were provided by three healthy Caucasian mothers and their six children.

The chain is built from TRBV27 and TRBJ1-1, with D possibly being TRBD1 (5 bases). This receptor was taken from a boy aged 10-17 years in good health. Source material: blood. The CDR3 DNA sequence: TGTGCCAGCAGTTTATCCAGGGCAGGCACTGAAGCTTCCTTT. It translates to CASSLSRAGTEASF.